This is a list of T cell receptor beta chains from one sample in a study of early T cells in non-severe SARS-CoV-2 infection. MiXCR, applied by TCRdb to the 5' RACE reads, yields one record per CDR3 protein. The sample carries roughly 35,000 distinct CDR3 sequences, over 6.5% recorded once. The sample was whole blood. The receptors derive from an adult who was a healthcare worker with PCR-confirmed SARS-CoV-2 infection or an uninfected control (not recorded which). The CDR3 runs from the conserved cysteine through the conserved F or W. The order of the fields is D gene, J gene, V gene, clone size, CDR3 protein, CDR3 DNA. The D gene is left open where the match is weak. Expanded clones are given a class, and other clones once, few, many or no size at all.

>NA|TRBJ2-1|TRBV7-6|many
CASSLGAGNLVNEQFF
TGTGCCAGCAGCTTAGGCGCAGGGAATTTGGTAAATGAGCAGTTCTTC
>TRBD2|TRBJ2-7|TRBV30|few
CAWSSRLLAGGAGEQYF
TGTGCCTGGAGTTCTCGACTACTAGCGGGAGGAGCGGGCGAGCAGTACTTC
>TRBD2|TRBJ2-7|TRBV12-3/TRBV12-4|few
CASSPGGLPREQYF
TGTGCCAGCAGCCCGGGGGGACTCCCCCGCGAGCAGTACTTC
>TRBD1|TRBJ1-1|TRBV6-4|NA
CASSRQGDTEAFF
TGTGCCAGCAGCAGACAGGGGGACACTGAAGCTTTCTTT
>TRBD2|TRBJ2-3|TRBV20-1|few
CSGRRERFADTQYF
TGCAGCGGGCGGCGGGAGAGGTTCGCAGATACGCAGTATTTT
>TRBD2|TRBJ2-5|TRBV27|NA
CASSYRTSGRAGRETQYF
TGTGCCAGCAGTTATCGGACTAGCGGGAGGGCCGGGCGTGAGACCCAGTACTTC
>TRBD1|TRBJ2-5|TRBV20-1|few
CSASGTGGETQYF
TGCAGTGCTTCCGGGACAGGGGGAGAGACCCAGTACTTC
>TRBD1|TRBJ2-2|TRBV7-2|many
CASSLALTGAGELFF
TGTGCCAGCAGCTTAGCGCTGACAGGGGCCGGGGAGCTGTTTTTT
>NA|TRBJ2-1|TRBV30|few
CAWSVLAYSYNEQFF
TGTGCCTGGAGTGTACTCGCGTACTCCTACAATGAGCAGTTCTTC
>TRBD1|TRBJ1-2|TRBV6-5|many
CASSPMTGGAGGYTF
TGTGCCAGCAGCCCGATGACAGGGGGCGCGGGTGGCTACACCTTC
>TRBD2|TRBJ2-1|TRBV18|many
CASSPELAGSYNEQFF
TGTGCCAGCTCACCCGAACTAGCGGGCTCCTACAATGAGCAGTTCTTC
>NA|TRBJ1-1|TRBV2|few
CASNPMGGTEAFF
TGTGCCAGCAATCCTATGGGGGGCACTGAAGCTTTCTTT
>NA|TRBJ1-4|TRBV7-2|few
CASSLGAEKLFF
TGTGCCAGCAGCTTAGGTGCTGAAAAACTGTTTTTT
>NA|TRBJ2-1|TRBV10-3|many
CAISESISGRNEQFF
TGTGCCATCAGTGAGTCGATTAGCGGACGGAATGAGCAGTTCTTC
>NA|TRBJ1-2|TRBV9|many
CASSANYGYTF
TGTGCCAGCAGCGCCAACTATGGCTACACCTTC
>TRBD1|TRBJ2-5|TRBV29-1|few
CSDRQGVETQYF
TGCAGCGACAGACAGGGCGTTGAGACCCAGTACTTC
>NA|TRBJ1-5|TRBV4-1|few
CASSQEGLGNQPQHF
TGCGCCAGCAGCCAAGAAGGGTTAGGCAATCAGCCCCAGCATTTT
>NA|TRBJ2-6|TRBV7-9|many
CASSLPGPSGANVLTF
TGTGCCAGCAGCTTACCGGGACCCTCTGGGGCCAACGTCCTGACTTTC
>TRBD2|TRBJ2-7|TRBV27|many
CASSPHPLAGGPPSYEQYF
TGTGCCAGCAGTCCCCATCCACTAGCGGGAGGGCCCCCCTCCTACGAGCAGTACTTC
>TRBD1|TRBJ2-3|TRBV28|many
CASSPPPDRVTDTQYF
TGTGCCAGCAGTCCTCCCCCTGACAGGGTGACAGATACGCAGTATTTT
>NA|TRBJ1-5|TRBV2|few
CASNFGRNQPQHF
TGTGCCAGCAACTTCGGAAGAAATCAGCCCCAGCATTTT
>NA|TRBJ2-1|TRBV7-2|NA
CASSLAVGFFNSYNEQFF
TGTGCCAGCAGCTTAGCGGTGGGCTTTTTTAATTCCTACAATGAGCAGTTCTTC
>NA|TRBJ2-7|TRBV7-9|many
CASSSAAYEQYF
TGTGCCAGCAGTTCCGCCGCCTACGAGCAGTACTTC
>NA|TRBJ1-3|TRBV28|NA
CASTKLSSGNTIYF
TGTGCCAGCACGAAGCTTAGCTCTGGAAACACCATATATTTT
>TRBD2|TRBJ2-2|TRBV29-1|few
CSVVAGNTGELFF
TGCAGCGTTGTAGCGGGGAACACCGGGGAGCTGTTTTTT
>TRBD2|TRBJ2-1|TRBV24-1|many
CATSDTRGTSGSYDEQFF
TGTGCCACCAGTGATACCCGCGGGACTAGCGGGAGTTACGATGAGCAGTTCTTC
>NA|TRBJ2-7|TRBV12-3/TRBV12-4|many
CATRQGGSNEQYF
TGTGCCACCCGACAGGGAGGGTCGAACGAGCAGTACTTC
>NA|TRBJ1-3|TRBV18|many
CASSPPVDTGSENTIYF
TGTGCCAGCTCACCACCGGTCGACACCGGCTCTGAAAACACCATATATTTT
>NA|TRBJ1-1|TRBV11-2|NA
CASSFGFMNTEAFF
TGTGCCAGCAGCTTCGGGTTTATGAACACTGAAGCTTTCTTT
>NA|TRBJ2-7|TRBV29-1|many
CSVTDGRYEQYF
TGCAGCGTAACAGACGGACGCTACGAGCAGTACTTC
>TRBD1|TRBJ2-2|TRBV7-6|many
CASSPRQGVVRGELFF
TGTGCCAGCAGCCCCAGACAGGGGGTCGTGCGCGGGGAGCTGTTTTTT
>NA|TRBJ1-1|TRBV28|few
CASSLEYTEAFF
TGTGCCAGCAGTTTAGAGTACACTGAAGCTTTCTTT
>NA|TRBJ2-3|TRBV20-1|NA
CSARDRGSVLPDTQYF
TGCAGTGCTAGAGATCGGGGTAGCGTCCTTCCAGATACGCAGTATTTT
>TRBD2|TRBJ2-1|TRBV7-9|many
CASSTRLAGSSYNEQFF
TGTGCCAGCAGCACCCGACTAGCGGGAAGCTCCTACAATGAGCAGTTCTTC
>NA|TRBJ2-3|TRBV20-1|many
CSSNLASDLGTQYF
TGCAGTTCCAACCTAGCGTCGGACCTTGGTACGCAGTATTTT
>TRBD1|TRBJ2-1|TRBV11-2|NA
CASSLVLDRENEQFF
TGTGCCAGCAGCTTAGTTCTTGACAGGGAGAATGAGCAGTTCTTC
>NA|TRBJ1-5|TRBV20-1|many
CSASSHAGNSNQPQHF
TGCAGTGCTTCCTCCCACGCGGGGAATAGCAATCAGCCCCAGCATTTT
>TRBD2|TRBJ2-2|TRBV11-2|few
CASSPVRLAGVGDTGELFF
TGTGCCAGCAGCCCCGTTAGGCTAGCGGGAGTTGGGGACACCGGGGAGCTGTTTTTT
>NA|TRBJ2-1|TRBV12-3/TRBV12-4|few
CASSSKGPPNEQFF
TGTGCCAGCAGTTCGAAGGGGCCACCAAATGAGCAGTTCTTC
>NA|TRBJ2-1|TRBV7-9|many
CASSPSHEQFF
TGTGCCAGCAGCCCTAGTCATGAGCAGTTCTTC
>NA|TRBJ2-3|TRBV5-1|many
CASRRVGTDTQYF
TGCGCCAGCCGAAGAGTTGGCACAGATACGCAGTATTTT
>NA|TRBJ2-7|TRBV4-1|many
CASSQELQGRYEQYF
TGCGCCAGCAGCCAAGAATTGCAGGGGAGGTACGAGCAGTACTTC
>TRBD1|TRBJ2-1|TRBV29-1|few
CSVARDRDYNEQFF
TGCAGCGTTGCCCGGGACAGGGACTACAATGAGCAGTTCTTC
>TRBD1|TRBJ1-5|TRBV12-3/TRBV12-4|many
CASSSRTGGNQPQHF
TGTGCCAGCAGTTCCCGGACAGGGGGGAATCAGCCCCAGCATTTT
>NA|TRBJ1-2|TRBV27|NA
CASSLGRTYGYTF
TGTGCCAGCAGTTTAGGACGGACCTATGGCTACACCTTC
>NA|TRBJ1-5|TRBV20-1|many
CSARVLGDNQPQHF
TGCAGTGCTAGAGTCCTAGGGGACAACCAGCCCCAGCATTTT
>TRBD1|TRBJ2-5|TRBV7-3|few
CASSWTGGKETQYF
TGTGCCAGCAGCTGGACAGGGGGTAAAGAGACCCAGTACTTC
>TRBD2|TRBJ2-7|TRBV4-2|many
CASSQDLLAGVEQYF
TGTGCCAGCAGCCAAGATCTACTAGCGGGAGTCGAGCAGTACTTC
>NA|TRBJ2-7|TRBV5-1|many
CASSLFAGTGEQYF
TGCGCCAGCAGCTTGTTTGCGGGAACTGGGGAGCAGTACTTC
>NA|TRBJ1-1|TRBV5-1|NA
CASRTGPEAFF
TGCGCCAGCAGGACGGGACCTGAAGCTTTCTTT
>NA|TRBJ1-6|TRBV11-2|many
CASSLGGMNSPLHF
TGTGCCAGCAGCTTAGGGGGCATGAATTCACCCCTCCACTTT
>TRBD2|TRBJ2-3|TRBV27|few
CASSLSGSEGTQYF
TGTGCCAGCAGTTTAAGCGGGAGCGAGGGTACGCAGTATTTT
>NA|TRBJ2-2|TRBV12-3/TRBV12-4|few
CAIRDKNTGELFF
TGTGCCATTCGGGACAAGAACACCGGGGAGCTGTTTTTT
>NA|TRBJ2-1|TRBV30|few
CAWSSGYGDEQFF
TGTGCCTGGAGTTCGGGCTACGGGGATGAGCAGTTCTTC
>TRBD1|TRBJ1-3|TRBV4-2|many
CASSQDKDRAGNTIYF
TGTGCCAGCAGCCAAGACAAAGACAGGGCTGGAAACACCATATATTTT
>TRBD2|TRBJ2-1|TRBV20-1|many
CSARDRLAGSNEQFF
TGCAGTGCTAGAGACCGACTAGCGGGATCCAATGAGCAGTTCTTC
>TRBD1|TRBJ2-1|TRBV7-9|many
CASSLEAGGDDEQFF
TGTGCCAGCAGCTTAGAGGCAGGGGGTGATGATGAGCAGTTCTTC
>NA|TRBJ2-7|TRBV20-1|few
CSARSGYEQYF
TGCAGTGCTAGATCCGGGTACGAGCAGTACTTC
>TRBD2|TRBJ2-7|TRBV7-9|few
CASSPSRERSYEQYF
TGTGCCAGCAGCCCCTCGCGGGAGCGATCCTACGAGCAGTACTTC
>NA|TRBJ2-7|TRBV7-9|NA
CASIRALPYEQYF
TGTGCCAGCATCCGGGCGCTCCCCTACGAGCAGTACTTC